Shown below are 18 T cell receptor beta chains from a single sample sequenced in a study of CD8 T cells in ankylosing spondylitis. Study-level findings and limits: For ankylosing spondylitis blood, a TCR beta motif of 7 or 8 highly homologous variants appeared characteristic.

These receptors' targets are unknown. TCRdb independently ran MiXCR on the 5' RACE reads; one entry per CDR3 protein. The table has under 550,000 distinct CDR3 sequences, roughly a quarter seen once. The sequencing sample was made of blood, either unsorted or a sorted T cell fraction (not recorded which). Receptors were obtained from a male donor with ankylosing spondylitis.

The rearrangement uses TRBV15 and TRBJ2-1, with D perhaps TRBD1 or TRBD2 (6 bases each). V shed 2 bases and J shed 0 bases, with 11 bases lying between them. This CDR3 has 16 amino acids. Looked up from germline, CDR1 is LNHNV and CDR2 is YYDKDF (reference sequence). CDR3 DNA: TGTGCCACCAGCAGACTCCGGGGGCCCTCCTACAATGAGCAGTTCTTC. Translated, it gives CATSRLRGPSYNEQFF.

The sample holds a few counts of this clonotype. J is TRBJ2-1 and V is TRBV3-1; D gene uncertain. The V and J ends lost 3 bases and 7 bases respectively, with 10 bases between them. The CDR3 is made up of 13 amino acids. The germline gives CDR1 LGHDT, CDR2 YNNKEL (reference sequence). CDR3 bases: TGTGCCAGCAGCCATTACAGTCAAAATGAGCAGTTCTTC. It yields the protein CASSHYSQNEQFF.

This clonotype has more than one count but fewer than ten. This chain connects TRBV20-1 to TRBJ1-1, with D possibly TRBD1 on 6 matching bases. This CDR3 has 16 residues. Germline CDR1 and CDR2: DFQATT and SNEGSKA (reference sequence). Trimming shortened V by 2 bases and J by 1 base, and 17 bases separated the two germline ends. The CDR3 sequence: CSARPQGGAWNTEAFF. Written as DNA, the CDR3 is TGCAGTGCTAGACCCCAAGGGGGGGCGTGGAACACTGAAGCTTTCTTT.

The rearrangement joins TRBV27 to TRBJ1-4; a possible D gene is TRBD1 (5 bases). The V gene's germline CDR1 is MNHEY and CDR2 SMNVEV (reference sequence). V was pared by 6 bases and J by 5 bases, with 13 bases between. The CDR3 consists of 14 residues. The CDR3 spells CASSRGTVNEKLFF. In DNA form, the CDR3 reads TGTGCCAGCAGCCGCGGGACCGTCAATGAAAAACTGTTTTTT.

This clonotype showed up just a few times. The rearrangement links TRBV12-3 or TRBV12-4 to TRBJ2-5; weak D call: TRBD1 (5 bases). Deletions cut 6 bases from V and 5 bases from J, with 19 bases between. The CDR3 is 15 residues long. CDR3 sequence: CASSNPDTKGETQYF. CDR3 nucleotide sequence: TGTGCCAGCAGCAACCCGGACACGAAGGGGGAGACCCAGTACTTC.

The chain employs TRBV20-1 and TRBJ2-7, with 7 bases matching TRBD2. Germline V gives CDR1 DFQATT, CDR2 SNEGSKA (reference sequence). This CDR3 is 15 amino acids long. The J segment lost 1 base and the V segment lost 3 bases, leaving 9 bases of the junction unmatched. Here the CDR3 DNA reads TGCAGTGCTAGGGGGGATAGCGGGCGATCCTACGAGCAGTACTTC. This sequence encodes CSARGDSGRSYEQYF.

This clonotype was observed a few times. The rearrangement links TRBV12-3 or TRBV12-4 to TRBJ2-7; maybe TRBD2 (6 bases). Trimming stripped 2 bases from V and 5 bases from J, with 19 bases between. This CDR3 comprises 16 residues. The CDR3 protein is CASSLRGGLTWNEQYF. CDR3 DNA: TGTGCCAGCAGTTTAAGGGGAGGTTTGACTTGGAACGAGCAGTACTTC.

This clonotype was observed a few times. J is TRBJ2-3 and V is TRBV20-1, with 10 bases lining up with TRBD2. Germline assignment: CDR1 DFQATT and CDR2 SNEGSKA (reference sequence). The CDR3 sequence is 15 residues long. The V and J ends lost 5 bases and 2 bases, in that order; junction bases with no gene match: 7. This CDR3 reads CSADRTSGATDTQYF. The CDR3 coding sequence is TGCAGTGCTGATAGGACTAGCGGCGCCACAGATACGCAGTATTTT.

The chain recombines TRBV7-2 with TRBJ2-7; D ambiguous. The V and J ends lost 2 bases and 6 bases respectively, with 14 bases between them. Germline CDR1 SGHTA, CDR2 FQGNSA. CDR3 length: 14 residues. The CDR3 DNA reads as TGTGCCAGCAGCTTAAGGTTCCGTATCGGCGAGCAGTACTTC. It yields the protein CASSLRFRIGEQYF.

The chain is built from TRBV18 and TRBJ2-7, with 12 nucleotides matching TRBD2. The CDR3 consists of 15 residues. The V segment lost 6 bases and the J segment 5 bases; nucleotides outside the gene matches: 8. CDR1 is KGHSH, CDR2 LQKENI, per germline. CDR3 region: CASSSLAGGPHEQYV. CDR3 coding DNA: TGTGCCAGCTCGTCTCTAGCGGGAGGGCCCCACGAGCAGTACGTC.

Only a few counts were recorded for this clonotype. V gene TRBV12-3 or TRBV12-4 combines with J gene TRBJ2-1; 11 bases line up with TRBD2. This CDR3 contains 17 residues. V lost 5 bases and J lost 5; bases outside the gene matches: 11. The CDR3 reads CASSHPLTSGIDNEQFF. The DNA of the CDR3 is TGTGCCAGCAGTCATCCCTTGACTAGCGGGATTGACAATGAGCAGTTCTTC.

At least ten counts were recorded for this clonotype. The chain uses TRBV20-1 and TRBJ1-1, with D possibly being TRBD1 (5 bases). Trimming left V 4 bases short and J 11 bases short, with 20 bases between. The germline V gene encodes CDR1 DFQATT and CDR2 SNEGSKA (reference sequence). This CDR3 contains 13 residues. CDR3 DNA sequence: TGCAGTGCTACTAAGACAGTCCCGTTTGAGGCTTTCTTT. Protein sequence: CSATKTVPFEAFF.

V is TRBV21-1 and J is TRBJ2-1; the tabulated D call, TRBD1, remains unverified against the DNA. TRBV21-1 is reported as a pseudogene. This CDR3 comprises 20 residues. DNA for the CDR3: TGTGCCAGCAGCACACATCCGGGACAGGGGGCCGTAGGTTCCTACAATGAGCAGTTCTTC. Translating gives CASSTHPGQGAVGSYNEQFF.

The J gene is TRBJ2-3, the V gene TRBV3-1, with D possibly TRBD1 on 6 matching bases. Germline V CDR1 and CDR2: LGHDT, YNNKEL (reference sequence). V was pared by 2 bases and J by 3 bases, with 9 bases between. The CDR3 sequence is 14 residues long. CDR3 sequence reads: CASSQTGLTDTQYF. The DNA of the CDR3 is TGTGCCAGCAGCCAAACAGGGTTAACAGATACGCAGTATTTT.

This chain uses TRBV3-1 with TRBJ1-5; D remains ambiguous. The CDR3 loop spans 14 amino acids. Trimming removed 5 bases at V and 2 bases at J, with 10 bases between. Germline CDR1 is LGHDT and CDR2 is YNNKEL (reference sequence). CDR3: CASSSQIGNQPQHF. Written as DNA, the CDR3 is TGTGCCAGCAGCTCGCAAATAGGCAATCAGCCCCAGCATTTT.

This clonotype was counted only a few times. This chain links TRBV7-9 with TRBJ2-7, with 8 bases that match TRBD2. CDR3 length: 13 residues. V gave up 6 bases and J gave up 3 bases; unmatched junction bases: 4. Germline-derived CDR1 and CDR2 are SEHNR and FQNEAQ (reference sequence). CDR3 nucleotides: TGTGCCAGCAGGGGGGCGGGAGGCTACGAGCAGTACTTC. This sequence encodes CASRGAGGYEQYF.

Only a few counts were recorded for this clonotype. The rearrangement joins TRBV6-1 to TRBJ2-1, with TRBD2 matching 12 bases. Germline V lookup: CDR1 MNHNS, CDR2 SASEGT. Trimming at V came to 6 bases and at J to 6 bases, leaving 3 bases not matched to a gene. The CDR3 has 14 residues. The CDR3 is CASRSTSGSNEQFF. CDR3 DNA sequence: TGTGCCAGCAGATCGACTAGCGGGAGCAATGAGCAGTTCTTC.

V gene TRBV5-1 combines with J gene TRBJ2-1, with unresolved D. The V gene lost 4 bases and the J gene lost 0 bases, with 14 bases spanning the gap. The CDR3 sequence is 16 residues long. CDR1 SGHRS and CDR2 YFSETQ come from the germline V gene. The CDR3 loop is CASSASSGSSYNEQFF. CDR3 coding DNA: TGCGCCAGCAGCGCCAGCTCTGGCAGCTCCTACAATGAGCAGTTCTTC.